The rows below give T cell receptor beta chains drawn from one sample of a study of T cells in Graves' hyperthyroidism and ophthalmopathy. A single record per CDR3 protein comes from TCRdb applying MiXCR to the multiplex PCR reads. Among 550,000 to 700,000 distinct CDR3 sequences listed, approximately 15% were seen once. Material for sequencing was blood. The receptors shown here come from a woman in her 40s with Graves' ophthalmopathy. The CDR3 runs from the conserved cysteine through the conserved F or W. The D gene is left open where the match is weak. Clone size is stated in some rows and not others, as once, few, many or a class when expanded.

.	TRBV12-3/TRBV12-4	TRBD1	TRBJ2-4	CASSPPSGQGKNIQYF	TGTGCCAGCAGTCCACCCAGCGGACAGGGAAAAAACATTCAGTACTTC
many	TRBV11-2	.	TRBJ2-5	CASSLALAETQYF	TGTGCCAGCAGCTTAGCCCTAGCAGAGACCCAGTACTTC
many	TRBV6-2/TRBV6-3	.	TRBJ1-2	CASSLWTELYGYTF	TGTGCCAGCAGTCTCTGGACAGAACTCTATGGCTACACCTTC
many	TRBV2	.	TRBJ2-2	CASSRTDSNTGELFF	TGTGCCAGCAGTCGGACAGACTCGAACACCGGGGAGCTGTTTTTT
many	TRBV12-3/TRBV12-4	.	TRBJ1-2	CASSVRDAQGSNYGYTF	TGTGCCAGCAGCGTCCGGGACGCACAAGGCTCTAACTATGGCTACACCTTC
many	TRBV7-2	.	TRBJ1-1	CASSFPPEHTEAFF	TGTGCCAGCAGCTTTCCACCCGAGCACACTGAAGCTTTCTTT
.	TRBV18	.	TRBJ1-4	CASSPLSVGTTNEKLFF	TGTGCCAGCTCACCTCTTAGTGTGGGGACAACTAATGAAAAACTGTTTTTT
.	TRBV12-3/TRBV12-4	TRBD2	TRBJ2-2	CASRAGTSGNGGELFF	TGTGCCAGCAGAGCCGGGACTAGCGGGAATGGGGGGGAGCTGTTTTTT
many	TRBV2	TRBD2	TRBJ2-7	CASSDGIAGVESVGF	TGTGCCAGCAGTGATGGAATAGCGGGAGTAGAAAGTGTCGGGTTC
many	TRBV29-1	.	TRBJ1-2	CSVKFGGNYGYTF	TGCAGCGTTAAATTTGGAGGGAACTATGGCTACACCTTC
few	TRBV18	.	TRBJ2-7	CASSPGNPHEQYF	TGTGCCAGCTCACCAGGGAACCCTCACGAGCAGTACTTC
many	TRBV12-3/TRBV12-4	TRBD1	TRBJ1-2	CASTKTGANYGYTF	TGTGCCAGCACCAAGACAGGGGCTAACTATGGCTACACCTTC
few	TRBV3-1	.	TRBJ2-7	CASSQDVEQYF	TGTGCCAGCAGCCAAGATGTGGAGCAGTACTTC
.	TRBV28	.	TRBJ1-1	CASSSPQGGYTEASF	TGTGCCAGCAGTTCACCCCAGGGTGGGTACACTGAAGCTTCCTTT
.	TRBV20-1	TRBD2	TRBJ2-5	CSATKPGLQETQYF	TGCAGTGCTACCAAACCGGGACTACAAGAGACCCAGTACTTC
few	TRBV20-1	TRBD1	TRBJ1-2	CSGGTGDYGYTF	TGCAGTGGGGGGACAGGGGACTATGGCTACACCTTC
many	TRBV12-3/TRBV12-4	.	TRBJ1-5	CASSLADSDQPQHF	TGTGCCAGCAGTTTAGCGGACTCGGATCAGCCCCAGCATTTT
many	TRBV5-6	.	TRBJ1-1	CASRLRATVLNTEAFF	TGTGCCAGCAGGCTGAGGGCGACAGTCTTGAACACTGAAGCTTTCTTT
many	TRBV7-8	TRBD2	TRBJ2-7	CASSLGEGLLSAEQYF	TGTGCCAGCAGCTTAGGGGAGGGTTTACTAAGTGCTGAGCAGTACTTC
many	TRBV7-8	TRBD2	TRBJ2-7	CASSYLAGAYEQYF	TGTGCCAGCAGCTACCTAGCGGGAGCTTACGAGCAGTACTTC
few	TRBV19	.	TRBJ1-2	CASYDLTNPDYGYTF	TGTGCCAGCTATGATTTGACTAACCCGGACTATGGCTACACCTTC
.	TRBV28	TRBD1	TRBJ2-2	CASSWDRGLTGELFF	TGTGCCAGCAGTTGGGACAGGGGGTTGACCGGGGAGCTGTTTTTT
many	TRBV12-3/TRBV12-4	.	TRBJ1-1	CASSFNQNTEAFF	TGTGCCAGCAGTTTTAATCAGAACACTGAAGCTTTCTTT
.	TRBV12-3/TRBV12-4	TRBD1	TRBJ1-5	CASSRRGQGADQPQHF	TGTGCCAGCAGTCGGAGGGGACAGGGGGCAGATCAGCCCCAGCATTTT
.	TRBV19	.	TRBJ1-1	CAVTQGANTEAFF	TGTGCCGTAACCCAGGGTGCGAACACTGAAGCTTTCTTT
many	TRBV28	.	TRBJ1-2	CASSYGVYGYTF	TGTGCCAGCAGTTATGGGGTTTATGGCTACACCTTC
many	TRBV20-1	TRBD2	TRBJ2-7	CSASGLAGSYEQYF	TGCAGTGCTAGCGGACTAGCGGGCTCCTACGAGCAGTACTTC
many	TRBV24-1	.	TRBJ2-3	CATSDLGSTTQYF	TGTGCCACCAGTGATCTAGGGTCGACGACGCAGTATTTT